This TCR beta chain was documented in a study of regulatory T cells in long-lasting Graves disease (dated by TCRdb to about 2021). About the study as a whole: Newly diagnosed Graves' disease patients had taken antithyroid drugs for less than 3 months. The study took place in China and was registered as a clinical trial. Peripheral blood TCR sequencing and RNA sequencing compared persistent Graves' disease patients with newly diagnosed Graves' disease patients. A total of 35 or so samples were covered by TCR sequencing, comprising some 13 persistent and approximately 20 newly diagnosed Graves' disease patients. The paper as a whole reports these results and caveats: TRBV28, TRBJ1-2 and TRBJ2-5 were preferentially used in persistent disease, while TRBV20-1 and TRBJ2-1 were favored in newly diagnosed disease. Persistent patients shared more public clonotypes among themselves (around 2,500) than newly diagnosed patients did (approximately 870). Persistent Graves' disease patients showed lower TCR Shannon entropy and fewer highly expanded clones than newly diagnosed patients, suggesting clonal expansion. The authors noted that the small sample size was a limitation that may lower accuracy. Because the primary lesion, thyroid tissue, could not be accessed, the study looked at peripheral blood alone. Sequencing and analysis were limited to the TCR beta chain.

The sample's time point label is to be understood as: newly diagnosed GD, antithyroid drugs for less than 3 months. RNA was extracted from PBMCs in TRIzol for both TCR sequencing and RNA sequencing. Graves' disease was diagnosed according to American Thyroid Association guidelines. Patients for the study were recruited at an endocrinology department in Xi'an, China. Each patient gave about 10 milliliters of peripheral blood, collected in an EDTA anticoagulant tube. Ficoll Paque Plus density gradient separation was used to isolate PBMCs, and no further T cell sorting was performed. An Agilent 2100 Bioanalyzer and agarose gel were used to check RNA quality, and a NanoDrop 2000 was used to measure RNA concentration. Library creation used multiplex PCR. The sequencer was an Illumina HiSeq 4000. iRepertoire HTBI primers and Arm-PCR amplification of CDR3 regions were used to construct TCR beta libraries. Before sequencing, the PCR products went through gel purification. The authors' analysis ran thus. A total of 62 TRBV and under 15 TRBJ segments were identified across samples and were used for gene usage analysis of CDR3 amino acid clonotypes. COPE and FqMerger were used to merge filtered high-quality paired reads into contigs. BLAST was used to align contigs to IMGT TRBV, TRBD and TRBJ reference genes, and CDR3 was defined according to IMGT. Any clonotype with a frequency above 0.1% was classified as a highly expanded clone. Shannon entropy was used to measure repertoire diversity, and the Gini coefficient was used to measure V-J evenness. Public clonotypes were defined as clonotypes shared by more than one individual. In TCRdb, the public reads were trimmed at Q25 with fastp and aligned with MiXCR, with productive beta chains retained. All rows with the same CDR3 protein become a single entry with the most common DNA and genes. TCRdb's processing, not the authors', yielded these V and J calls. This sample holds approximately 490,000 distinct CDR3 sequences; 15% to 20% were observed only once. 9% to 15% of the sample rests with the top ten.

Trimming leaves V shorter by 2 bases and J shorter by 5 bases, with the junction holding 5 bases beyond the gene matches. There are 14 amino acids in the CDR3, from cysteine to phenylalanine inclusive. Just CDR3 DNA is preserved here, 42 bases in frame from base 1. Looking up the germline V gene yields CDR1 SGHVS and CDR2 FQNEAQ. This clonotype was observed at least ten times. Its antigen remains undetermined. Base qualities are missing; no much larger clone stands one base away. This sample was also put to use in a study of T cells in Graves' hyperthyroidism and ophthalmopathy. Per that second paper: A patient counted as having stable Graves' hyperthyroidism if no progression to ophthalmopathy occurred over 18 months of follow-up. Hyperthyroidism patients were newly diagnosed, had a disease duration of under 2 months, and were aged 18 to 65 years. Patients with uncontrolled infections, other autoimmune diseases, pregnancy or lactation were excluded. Diagnoses relied on clinical symptoms, serum thyroxine and TRAb, thyroid ultrasound and orbital computed tomography. A first-round RT-PCR of the TCR CDR3 used the HTBI primer set with the Qiagen OneStep RT-PCR kit. Most expanded thyroid clonotypes (frequency above 0.001) were also detected in blood, suggesting blood repertoires may reflect thyroid immune responses. In cross-validation, a model built on a 13 V-J signature told ophthalmopathy apart from stable hyperthyroidism with 85% to 90% sensitivity and roughly 82% specificity, and in testing the same model reached 80%/75%. In validation, progression to ophthalmopathy was predicted by the model with around 71% sensitivity and 72.22% specificity, a median of roughly 6 months before onset. To identify TCR V-J signatures that set the groups apart, the researchers used a discovery cohort of 100 patients, made up of some 41 with Graves' ophthalmopathy and 57 with stable Graves' hyperthyroidism. An independent validation cohort of around 19 hyperthyroidism patients and roughly 16 patients who later progressed to ophthalmopathy tested prospective prediction of ophthalmopathy. The roughly 91 discovery patients were randomly divided into training and test sets at a 7:3 ratio. Thyroid tissue and blood T-cell repertoires from over 5 Graves' hyperthyroidism patients were also compared in the study. Once sampling was done, hyperthyroidism patients were given methimazole at a starting dose of 30 mg daily, whereas ophthalmopathy patients were given high-dose intravenous methylprednisolone. Libraries were constructed in a second round of multiplex PCR, after which size selection and purification were performed. Libraries were sequenced paired-end with 100 bp reads on an Illumina HiSeq2000. Raw data were processed with SOAPnuke, discarding reads with adapters, uncalled bases, mean Phred below 15, or no exact constant-primer or identifier match. High-quality paired reads were merged using COPE v1.2.5, and each unique nucleotide sequence was defined as a clonotype. Clonotypes were aligned to IMGT TRBV, TRBD and TRBJ reference segments using MiTCR v1.1. Only V-J combinations with frequency above 0.0001, covering approximately 99% of repertoires, were analysed. A TCS score was defined as the ratio between F50 (clonal expansion) and ExV (chaos), using BLOSUM62-based TCRdist between CDR3 peptides within each V-J. Welch's t-statistics and random forest reduced roughly 540 V-J features to about 13, which were used in a naive Bayes classifier (R e1071). Sample size was not statistically predetermined, and blinding of investigators to group allocation was not performed. The paper reports TCR Vbeta CDR3 sequencing of roughly 140 peripheral blood samples: under 45 ophthalmopathy, 75 to 80 hyperthyroidism and some 17 progressor patients.

Here the sequenced sample was peripheral blood mononuclear cells (PBMCs), taken at new diagnosis, from a patient treated with antithyroid drugs. The source of this sequence is a man aged 35-49 years with Graves disease. Donor details come from another sample of the same person, matched by shared clones. The chain is encoded by TRBV7-8 joined to TRBJ2-7; the central 8 bases match TRBD2. In nucleotide form, the sequence is TGTGCCAGCAGCTTAAGGGCGGGAGGCCACGAGCAGTACTTC. Translated, this is CASSLRAGGHEQYF.